This TCR beta chain was identified during a study of blood T cell repertoires in COVID-19. About the research overall: Italy, Spain and the United States were the sources of the convalescent and acute COVID-19 samples. The analysed material was cDNA or gDNA that came from T cells, B-cell-depleted T cells, or PBMCs.

V lost 2 bases and J 6 bases, leaving 8 bases between the germline ends. Germline V gene data show CDR1 as WSHSY and CDR2 as SAAADI. CDR3 length: 12 amino acids. In the study's own analysis: Reference gene primers were amplified, and this amplification served to estimate nucleated cell counts. Clones were sequenced by immunoSEQ multiplex PCR, and TCRdb holds only the in-frame ones, with some missing. V and J calls and clone size are given by that table; D and trimming were obtained from the DNA. The sample contains 200,000 to 250,000 clones, under 90% of which appear only once. The V call is TRBV10-2, the J call TRBJ2-7; the D is unclear. The sequence was obtained from an elderly woman with acute or convalescent COVID-19. The sequenced sample was peripheral blood. In DNA, the CDR3 is TGCGCCAGCAGTGAGACGGGTGCCGAGCAGTACTTC. Its translation is CASSETGAEQYF.